This T cell receptor beta chain stems from a study of blood T cells in healthy people across ages. CDR3 length: 12 amino acids. CDR1 is MNHNY, CDR2 SVGAGI, per germline (reference sequence). A second PCR of 7 to 11 cycles used a sample-barcoded 5' primer and a J-beta primer mix. Through a template-switch adaptor with 12 random nucleotides, each cDNA molecule received a tag. From the 5' RACE reads, TCRdb called clonotypes with MiXCR, one entry per CDR3 protein. The sample gives approximately 940,000 distinct CDR3 sequences, roughly 43% of which show up once; roughly 13% is in the top ten. As for this clonotype: Its antigen is still unknown.

Study-level points and caveats: In long-lived donors, naive CD4+ cell counts and diversity exceeded those of aged donors. Older individuals had lower TCR beta diversity per million T cells (the decline was roughly linear).

It was roughly 10 milliliters of peripheral blood that were drawn from each donor. The V call is TRBV6-6, the J call TRBJ2-5; D unresolved. The J call could be wrong; TRBJ2-7 is a better fit for the DNA end. This receptor was obtained from a man aged 30-40 years in good health. The sample taken for sequencing was blood. In nucleotides, the CDR3 is TGTGCCAGCAGCTTCAATTTTGGCGAGCAGTACTTC. It encodes CASSFNFGEQYF.